This T cell receptor (beta chain) was documented in a study of cytomegalovirus exposure and HLA in healthy donors. Whole-study results and caveats: Previously analyzed data showed that most TCR beta V segments were productive at a frequency of about 90% or about 30%. HLA allele associations emerged for roughly 17,000 TCR beta sequences in a later analysis, at 0.05 false discovery rate. The study flagged some 170 TCR beta chains as cytomegalovirus-associated.

The CDR3 covers 15 residues. The V and J ends lost 4 bases and 6 bases, in that order; junction bases with no gene match: 5. The V gene's germline CDR1 is LGHNA and CDR2 YNFKEQ. This clone was observed a single time. The antigen remains unidentified. PCR amplification relied on 60 Vbeta primers (plus 13 Jbeta primers). The protocol was immunoSEQ multiplex PCR, while the TCRdb copy is restricted to in-frame clones and leaves out a portion. The sample has 100,000 to 150,000 clones, around two thirds seen once. This TCR derives from a human donor in good health. The material sequenced was PBMCs. The chain uses TRBV4-2 and TRBJ2-2; 10 bases are shared with TRBD1. The CDR3 region is CASSPPGQGSGELFF. The CDR3 DNA reads as TGTGCCAGCAGCCCGCCGGGACAGGGGTCCGGGGAGCTGTTTTTT.